One sample yielded the 10 T cell receptor beta chains listed below, sequenced in a study of blood T cell repertoires in COVID-19. The repertoire was sequenced with immunoSEQ multiplex PCR; TCRdb's copy has only in-frame clones and lacks some. The table has 150,000 to 250,000 clones, roughly 84% seen once; the top ten hold 7% to 9%. Material for sequencing was PBMCs or T cells enriched from blood (not recorded which). The receptors were gathered from a man aged 35 to 55 who had recovered from COVID-19.

V and J are TRBV28 and TRBJ1-2; 8 bases align to TRBD1. This CDR3 is 14 amino acids long. The germline V gene has CDR1 MDHEN and CDR2 SYDVKM. J gave up 5 bases and V 2 bases, and 4 bases lay outside the gene matches. DNA for the CDR3: TGTGCCAGCAGTTTAGAGGACAGGGTTTATGGCTACACCTTC. Its protein product is CASSLEDRVYGYTF.

This chain uses TRBV7-9 with TRBJ1-1; D is uncertain. Germline V gene lookup returns CDR1 SEHNR and CDR2 FQNEAQ (reference sequence). V gave up 3 bases and J gave up 4 bases, with 9 bases separating them. CDR3 length: 13 residues. The chain's CDR3 is CASSFTEATEAFF. The CDR3 DNA follows: TGTGCCAGCAGCTTCACTGAAGCCACTGAAGCTTTCTTT. The whole variable domain, filled in from reference TRBV7-9 and TRBJ1-1, reads DTGVSQNPRHKITKRGQNVTFRCDPISEHNRLYWYRQTLGQGPEFLTYFQNEAQLEKSRLLSDRFSAERPKGSFSTLEIQRTEQGDSAMYLCASSFTEATEAFFGQGTRLTVV.

V gene TRBV4-2 combines with J gene TRBJ1-1; 7 nucleotides align to TRBD1. Germline V gives CDR1 LGHNA, CDR2 YNFKEQ. This CDR3 is built from 14 residues. The V segment lost 4 bases and the J segment 2 bases; nucleotides outside the gene matches: 4. The CDR3 protein is CASSLGTANTEAFF. The CDR3 nucleotides are TGTGCCAGCAGCCTCGGGACAGCTAACACTGAAGCTTTCTTT.

Worth noting for this clone: Other nucleotide sequences in the sample specify the same CDR3. The gene calls are TRBV4-1 and TRBJ1-1; tentatively, D is TRBD1 (5 bases). V was pared by 0 bases and J by 1 base, with 6 bases between. The V gene's germline CDR1 is MGHRA and CDR2 YSYEKL. The CDR3 spans 14 residues. DNA for the CDR3: TGCGCCAGCAGCCAAGAAACAGGGAACACTGAAGCTTTCTTT. It specifies CASSQETGNTEAFF.

CDR3 DNA: TGCGCCAGCAGCCCGTCGGTTGTGGCGGGGGTAAGCACAGATACGCAGTATTTT. Protein sequence: CASSPSVVAGVSTDTQYF. V is TRBV5-1 and J is TRBJ2-3; 7 bases agree with TRBD2. Germline V gene data show CDR1 as SGHRS and CDR2 as YFSETQ. Unmatched junction bases numbered 14, after V lost 4 bases and J lost 0 bases. The CDR3 loop spans 18 amino acids.

The chain has TRBV6-2 or TRBV6-3 and TRBJ2-7; 9 nucleotides match TRBD1. Per germline, CDR1 MNHEY and CDR2 SVGEGT. The CDR3 is 15 residues long. Trimming removed 6 bases from V and 6 bases from J; junction bases left unmatched: 12. DNA of the CDR3: TGTGCCAGCAGATACCCGGGACAGGGATCTTTCGAGCAGTACTTC. It is translated as CASRYPGQGSFEQYF.

The chain couples TRBV5-4 to TRBJ2-3, with D uncertain. Germline CDR1 SGHNT, CDR2 YYREEE (reference sequence). This CDR3 spans 13 amino acids. V was pared by 1 base and J by 3 bases, with 6 bases between. CDR3 region: CASSLPVTDTQYF. CDR3 DNA sequence: TGTGCCAGCAGCTTGCCTGTTACAGATACGCAGTATTTT.

V and J are TRBV6-5 and TRBJ2-4; 8 bases are a match to TRBD1. This CDR3 is built from 15 residues. Germline V lookup: CDR1 MNHEY, CDR2 SVGAGI. Losses at the gene ends were 4 bases for V and 6 bases for J; bases not matched to a gene: 8. The CDR3 DNA is TGTGCCAGCAGTTCCCGACAGGGGATGCGAAACATTCAGTACTTC. Translated: CASSSRQGMRNIQYF.

The V and J genes are TRBV29-1 and TRBJ1-5, with D unclear. This CDR3 spans 15 amino acids. In germline, CDR1 is SQVTM, CDR2 ANQGSEA. V lost 4 bases and J 2 bases, leaving 15 bases between the germline ends. Here the CDR3 DNA reads TGCAGCGTTGCTGAGGGCCTGCTCGGCAATCAGCCCCAGCATTTT. Protein: CSVAEGLLGNQPQHF.

This clone was seen once. This chain links TRBV24-1 with TRBJ1-1; TRBD1 matches at 9 bases. The CDR3 consists of 13 residues. The germline V gene has CDR1 KGHDR and CDR2 SFDVKD. The V gene end was trimmed by 9 bases and the J gene end by 4 bases; junction bases not matched to a gene: 5. CDR3 sequence (DNA): TGTGCCACCTCTAAGACAGGGGGCACTGAAGCTTTCTTT. Translation gives CATSKTGGTEAFF.